This T cell receptor (beta chain) was recovered during a study of blood T cell repertoires in COVID-19. The germline V gene has CDR1 SGDLS and CDR2 YYNGEE. The CDR3 totals 15 residues. Trimming shortened V by 0 bases and J by 8 bases, and 17 bases separated the two germline ends. Measured with immunoSEQ multiplex PCR; TCRdb has only the in-frame clones, and not every one. The sample has 200,000 to 250,000 clones, roughly 91% seen once. The origin of this receptor is a man aged 25 to 45 with COVID-19, enrolled during active disease. The sequencing input was peripheral blood. The J gene is TRBJ2-5, the V gene TRBV9; TRBD2 is a possible D gene (6 bases). The CDR3 sequence: CASSVEEGPRDTQYF. CDR3 sequence (DNA): TGTGCCAGCAGCGTAGAGGAGGGTCCAAGAGATACCCAGTACTTC.